The entry that follows covers one T cell receptor (beta chain) sequence. The target antigen is unknown. The investigators reverse transcribed all of the isolated RNA, so they sequenced expressed TCRB transcripts. Repertoires were generated with immunoSEQ multiplex PCR, while TCRdb's copy carries only in-frame clones and drops some. Of about 25,000 clones listed, roughly 45% are singletons. With 3 bases clipped from V and 2 bases from J, the junction kept 3 bases outside the gene matches. In germline, CDR1 is SGDLS, CDR2 YYNGEE. The CDR3 has 15 amino acids. The sample originates from a study of beta chain features in type 1 diabetes. For the study at large: Patients looked much like healthy donors when it came to age, gender and cell yields.

Via CD45RO/CCR7/CD25/CD127/CD95/CD27, cells of the CD4+ naive, central memory, regulatory and stem cell-like memory subsets were sorted. Study observations and caveats: When Type 1 diabetes patients were examined, their TCRB CDR3s proved moderately but significantly shorter in all four CD4+ subsets.

The TCR comes from a man under 40 with type 1 diabetes. Sequenced: stem cell memory CD4+ T cells from blood. The gene calls are TRBV9 and TRBJ2-1; 9 bases align to TRBD2. CDR3 residues: CASSARGGTYNEQFF. As DNA, the CDR3 is TGTGCCAGCAGCGCGCGGGGGGGAACCTACAATGAGCAGTTCTTC.